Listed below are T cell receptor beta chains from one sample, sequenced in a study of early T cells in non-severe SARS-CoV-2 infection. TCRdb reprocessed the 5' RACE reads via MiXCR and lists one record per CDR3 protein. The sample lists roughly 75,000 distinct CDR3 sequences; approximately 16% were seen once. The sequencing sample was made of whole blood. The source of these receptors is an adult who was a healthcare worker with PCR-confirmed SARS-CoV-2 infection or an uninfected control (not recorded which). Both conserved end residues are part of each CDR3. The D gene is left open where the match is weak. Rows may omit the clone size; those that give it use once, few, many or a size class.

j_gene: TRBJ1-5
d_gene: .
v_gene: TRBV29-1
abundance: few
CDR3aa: CSVEWGDNQPQHF
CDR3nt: TGCAGCGTTGAATGGGGGGACAATCAGCCCCAGCATTTT

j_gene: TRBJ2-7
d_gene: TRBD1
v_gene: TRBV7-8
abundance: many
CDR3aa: CASSLGQNYEQYF
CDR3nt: TGTGCCAGCAGCTTGGGACAGAATTACGAGCAGTACTTC

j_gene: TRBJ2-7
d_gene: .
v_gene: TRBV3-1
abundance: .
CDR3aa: CASSQVGGLANF
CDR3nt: TGTGCCAGCAGCCAAGTCGGGGGGCTTGCCAACTTC

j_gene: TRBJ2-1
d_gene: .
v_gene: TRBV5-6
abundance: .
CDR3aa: CASRPWDPSYNEQFF
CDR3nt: TGTGCCAGCAGGCCATGGGACCCTTCCTACAATGAGCAGTTCTTC

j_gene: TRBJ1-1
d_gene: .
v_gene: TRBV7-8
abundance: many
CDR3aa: CASSHSTNTEAFF
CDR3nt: TGTGCCAGCAGCCATTCCACTAACACTGAAGCTTTCTTT

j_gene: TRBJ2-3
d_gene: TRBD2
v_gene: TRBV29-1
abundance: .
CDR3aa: CSVAFAGGVTDTQYF
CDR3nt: TGCAGCGTGGCCTTTGCGGGGGGAGTGACAGATACGCAGTATTTT

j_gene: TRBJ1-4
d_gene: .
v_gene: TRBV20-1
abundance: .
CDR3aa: CSARDRAAIGEKLFF
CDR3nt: TGCAGTGCTAGAGATCGGGCCGCTATCGGGGAAAAACTGTTTTTT

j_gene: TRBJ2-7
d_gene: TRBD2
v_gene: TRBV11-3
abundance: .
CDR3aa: CASSLDRGGHSYEQYF
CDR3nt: TGTGCCAGCAGCTTAGATCGGGGGGGTCATTCCTACGAGCAGTACTTC

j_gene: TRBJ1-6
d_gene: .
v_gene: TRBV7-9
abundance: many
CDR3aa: CASSLAGTSSYNSPLHF
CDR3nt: TGTGCCAGCAGCTTAGCCGGGACCAGCTCCTATAATTCACCCCTCCACTTT

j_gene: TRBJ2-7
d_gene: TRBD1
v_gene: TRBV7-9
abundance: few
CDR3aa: CASSLATGTGGGEQYF
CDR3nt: TGTGCCAGCAGCTTAGCCACCGGGACAGGGGGCGGCGAGCAGTACTTC

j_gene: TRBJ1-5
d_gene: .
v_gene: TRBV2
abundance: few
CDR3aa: CASAGGDNSNQPQHF
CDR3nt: TGTGCCAGTGCTGGAGGGGACAATAGCAATCAGCCCCAGCATTTT

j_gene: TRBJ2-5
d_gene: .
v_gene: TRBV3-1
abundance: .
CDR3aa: CASSQVAGPQETQYF
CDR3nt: TGTGCCAGCAGCCAAGTAGCTGGGCCCCAAGAGACCCAGTACTTC

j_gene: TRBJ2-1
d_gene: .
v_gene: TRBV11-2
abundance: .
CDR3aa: CASSAGAYGLYNEQFF
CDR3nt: TGTGCCAGCAGCGCTGGGGCTTACGGACTTTACAATGAGCAGTTCTTC

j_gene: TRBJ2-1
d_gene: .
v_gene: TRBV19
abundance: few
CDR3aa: CASTRLPLEYNEQFF
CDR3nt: TGTGCCAGTACTAGACTTCCACTAGAGTACAATGAGCAGTTCTTC

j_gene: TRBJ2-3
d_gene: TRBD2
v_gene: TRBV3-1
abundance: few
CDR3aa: CASSQGLAGADTQYF
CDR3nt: TGTGCCAGCAGCCAAGGGCTAGCGGGAGCTGATACGCAGTATTTT

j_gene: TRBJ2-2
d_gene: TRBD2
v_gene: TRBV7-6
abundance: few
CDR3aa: CASSLIPSGSGTGELFF
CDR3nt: TGTGCCAGCAGCTTAATTCCTAGCGGGAGCGGCACCGGGGAGCTGTTTTTT

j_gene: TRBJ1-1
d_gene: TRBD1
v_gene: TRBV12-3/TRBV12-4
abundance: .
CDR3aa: CASSLGTGITEAFF
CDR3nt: TGTGCCAGCAGTTTAGGGACAGGGATCACTGAAGCTTTCTTT

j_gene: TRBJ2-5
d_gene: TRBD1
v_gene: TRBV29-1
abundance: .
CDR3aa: CSARGFTRETQYF
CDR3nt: TGCAGCGCCAGGGGGTTCACCCGAGAGACCCAGTACTTC

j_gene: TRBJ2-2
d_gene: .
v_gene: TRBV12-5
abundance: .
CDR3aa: CASAEITGELFF
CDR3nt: TGTGCTAGTGCGGAGATCACCGGGGAGCTGTTTTTT

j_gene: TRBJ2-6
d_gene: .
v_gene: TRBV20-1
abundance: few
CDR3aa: CSARDMTGQAGANVLTF
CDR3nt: TGCAGTGCTAGAGACATGACAGGCCAGGCTGGGGCCAACGTCCTGACTTTC

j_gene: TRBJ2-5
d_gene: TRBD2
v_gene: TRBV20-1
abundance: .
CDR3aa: CSGDSGRWETQYF
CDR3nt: TGCAGTGGGGATAGCGGGAGGTGGGAGACCCAGTACTTC

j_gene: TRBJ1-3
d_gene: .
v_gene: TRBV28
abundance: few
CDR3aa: CASNPAGGSGNTIYF
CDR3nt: TGTGCCAGCAATCCAGCCGGGGGGTCTGGAAACACCATATATTTT

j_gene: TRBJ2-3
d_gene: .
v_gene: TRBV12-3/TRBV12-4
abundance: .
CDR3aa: CASSLGGPQYF
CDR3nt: TGTGCCAGCAGCCTAGGGGGTCCGCAGTATTTT

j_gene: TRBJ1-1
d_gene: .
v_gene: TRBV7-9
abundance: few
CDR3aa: CASSLVRLDTEAFF
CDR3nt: TGTGCCAGCAGCTTAGTTCGGTTAGACACTGAAGCTTTCTTT

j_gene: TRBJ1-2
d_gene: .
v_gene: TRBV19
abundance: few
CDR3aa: CASTPVGGAWGYTF
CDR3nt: TGTGCCAGTACCCCCGTGGGGGGCGCATGGGGCTACACCTTC

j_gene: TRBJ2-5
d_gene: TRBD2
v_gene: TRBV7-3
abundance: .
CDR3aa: CASSERTSGGTLQETQYF
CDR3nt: TGTGCCAGCAGCGAAAGGACTAGCGGGGGGACACTACAAGAGACCCAGTACTTC

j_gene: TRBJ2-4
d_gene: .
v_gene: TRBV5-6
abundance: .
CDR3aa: CASSLGSSGGGKNIQYF
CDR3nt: TGTGCCAGCAGCTTGGGGTCTAGCGGAGGGGGCAAAAACATTCAGTACTTC

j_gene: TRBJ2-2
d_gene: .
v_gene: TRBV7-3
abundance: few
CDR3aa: CASSLTGGEAGELFF
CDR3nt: TGTGCCAGCAGCTTAACGGGTGGAGAGGCCGGGGAGCTGTTTTTT

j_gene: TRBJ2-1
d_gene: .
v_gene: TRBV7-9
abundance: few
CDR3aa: CASSFPPGTNEQFF
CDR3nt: TGTGCCAGCAGCTTCCCCCCGGGGACTAATGAGCAGTTCTTC

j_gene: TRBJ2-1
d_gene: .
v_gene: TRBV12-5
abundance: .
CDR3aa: CASGLWTQVNEQFF
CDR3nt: TGTGCTAGTGGTTTGTGGACACAAGTCAATGAGCAGTTCTTC

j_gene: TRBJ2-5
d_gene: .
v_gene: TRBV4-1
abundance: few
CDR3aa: CASSQPGHGARETQYF
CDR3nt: TGCGCCAGCAGCCAACCTGGCCACGGGGCAAGGGAGACCCAGTACTTC

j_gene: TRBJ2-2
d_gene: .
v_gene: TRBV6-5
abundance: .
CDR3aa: CASSNGGELFF
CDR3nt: TGTGCCAGCAGTAATGGGGGGGAGCTGTTTTTT

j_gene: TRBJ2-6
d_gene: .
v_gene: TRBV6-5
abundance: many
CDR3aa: CASSYDSSGANVLTF
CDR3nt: TGTGCCAGCAGTTACGACAGCTCTGGGGCCAACGTCCTGACTTTC

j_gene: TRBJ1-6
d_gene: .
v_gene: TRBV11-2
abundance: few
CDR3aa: CASSHSGVRTYNSPLHF
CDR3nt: TGTGCCAGCAGCCACTCGGGGGTTAGGACCTATAATTCACCCCTCCACTTT

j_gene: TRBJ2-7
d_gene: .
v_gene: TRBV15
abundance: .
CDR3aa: CATSRAIRREQYF
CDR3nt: TGTGCCACCAGCAGGGCAATAAGGAGGGAGCAGTACTTC

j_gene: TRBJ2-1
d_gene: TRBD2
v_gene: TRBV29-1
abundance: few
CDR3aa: CSVEEEGGPFTNEQFF
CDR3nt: TGCAGCGTTGAAGAGGAGGGAGGGCCATTTACAAATGAGCAGTTCTTC